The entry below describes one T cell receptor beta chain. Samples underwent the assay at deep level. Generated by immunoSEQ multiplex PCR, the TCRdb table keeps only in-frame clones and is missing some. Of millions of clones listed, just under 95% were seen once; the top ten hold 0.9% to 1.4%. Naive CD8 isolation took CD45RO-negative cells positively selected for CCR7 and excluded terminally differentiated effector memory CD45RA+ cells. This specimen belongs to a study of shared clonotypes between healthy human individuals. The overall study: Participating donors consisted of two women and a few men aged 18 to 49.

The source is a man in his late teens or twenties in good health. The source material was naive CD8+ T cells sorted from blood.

CDR3 sequence (DNA): TGTGCCAGCAGTTTAATAGCGGGGGCCTACGAGCAGTACTTC. Protein product: CASSLIAGAYEQYF. The chain joins TRBV27 to TRBJ2-7; 9 nucleotides align to TRBD2. Germline V gives CDR1 MNHEY, CDR2 SMNVEV (reference sequence). Germline trimming cut 2 bases from V and 2 bases from J; bases unmatched to any gene: 1. There are 14 residues in the CDR3.